The entry below gives a single T cell receptor beta chain sequence along with its context. CDR3 regions of TCR beta were amplified from RNA transcripts. Scientists carried out first-round RT-PCR using HTBI primers and then a second-round multiplex PCR. A single record per CDR3 protein comes from TCRdb applying MiXCR to the multiplex PCR reads. The sample lists more than 550,000 distinct CDR3 sequences; roughly 39% were seen once. Ophthalmopathy donors showed moderate-to-severe activity, CAS ≥3, NOSPECS ≥4 and a duration under 3 months. Clinicians made diagnoses from clinical symptoms, serum thyroxine, TRAb, thyroid ultrasound and orbital computed tomography. Germline CDR1 is DFQATT and CDR2 is SNEGSKA (reference sequence). Unmatched junction bases numbered 22, after V lost 5 bases and J lost 7 bases. The CDR3 runs to 19 residues. The data are from a study of Graves' ophthalmopathy and Graves' hyperthyroidism. Across the whole study: Prior to any treatment, peripheral blood was collected at the time of initial diagnosis.

The sequenced sample was peripheral blood. This receptor was obtained from an adult man with Graves' ophthalmopathy. The chain couples TRBV20-1 to TRBJ2-5; 13 bases map to TRBD2. CDR3 loop: CSAPTRTGGFRLAGGTQYF. The CDR3 region has the DNA TGCAGTGCTCCAACCAGGACAGGGGGCTTCCGACTAGCGGGGGGGACCCAGTACTTC.